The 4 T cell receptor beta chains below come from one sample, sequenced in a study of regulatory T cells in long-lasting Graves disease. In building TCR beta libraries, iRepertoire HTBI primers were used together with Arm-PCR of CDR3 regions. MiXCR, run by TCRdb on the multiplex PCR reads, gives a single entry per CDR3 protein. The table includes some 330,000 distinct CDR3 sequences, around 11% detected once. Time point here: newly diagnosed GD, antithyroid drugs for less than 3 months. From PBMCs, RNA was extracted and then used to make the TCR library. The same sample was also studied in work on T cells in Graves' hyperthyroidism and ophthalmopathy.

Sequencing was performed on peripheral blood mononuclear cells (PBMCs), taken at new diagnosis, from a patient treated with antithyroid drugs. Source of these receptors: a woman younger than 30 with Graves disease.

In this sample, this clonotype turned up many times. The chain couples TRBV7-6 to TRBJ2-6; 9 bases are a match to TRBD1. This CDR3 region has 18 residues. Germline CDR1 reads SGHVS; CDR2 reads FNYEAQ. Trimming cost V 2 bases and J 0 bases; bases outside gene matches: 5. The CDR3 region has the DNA TGTGCCAGCAGCTTAAGTGGACAGGGGAGCTCTGGGGCCAACGTCCTGACTTTC. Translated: CASSLSGQGSSGANVLTF. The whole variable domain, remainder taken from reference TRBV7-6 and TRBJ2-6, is GAGVSQSPRYKVTKRGQDVALRCDPISGHVSLYWYRQALGQGPEFLTYFNYEAQQDKSGLPNDRFSAERPEGSISTLTIQRTEQRDSAMYRCASSLSGQGSSGANVLTFGAGSRLTVL.

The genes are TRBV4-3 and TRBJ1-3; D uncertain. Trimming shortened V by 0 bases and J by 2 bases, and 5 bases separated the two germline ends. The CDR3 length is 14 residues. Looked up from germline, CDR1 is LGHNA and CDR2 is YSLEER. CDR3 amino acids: CASSQDRPGNTIYF. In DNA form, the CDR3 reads TGCGCCAGCAGCCAAGATCGTCCTGGAAACACCATATATTTT.

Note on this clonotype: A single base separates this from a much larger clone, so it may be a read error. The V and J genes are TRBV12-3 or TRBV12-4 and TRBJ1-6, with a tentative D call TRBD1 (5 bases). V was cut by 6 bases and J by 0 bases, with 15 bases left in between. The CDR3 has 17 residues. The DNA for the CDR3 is TGTGCCAGCAGCCCTGGGGGGAGGGGCTCCTATAATTCACCCCTCCACTTT. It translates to CASSPGGRGSYNSPLHF.

The CDR3 DNA sequence: TGCGCCAGCAGCTTAACCCCGGGACAGGGCGGCTACACCTTC. It yields the protein CASSLTPGQGGYTF. The chain carries TRBV5-1 and TRBJ1-2; TRBD1 aligns across 9 bases. This CDR3 comprises 14 residues. CDR1 and CDR2 (germline): SGHRS, YFSETQ. The trim removed 2 bases at V and 8 bases at J, leaving 7 bases unmatched.